This T cell receptor (beta chain) was sequenced in a study of glioma-infiltrating T cells. Study-level points and caveats: Only very few CDR3 sequences appeared in both tissue and blood. Above-expected tissue-blood divergence occurred in all gliomas, most in low-grade ones.

This CDR3 region has 14 residues. The V and J ends lost 0 bases and 1 base respectively, with 6 bases between them. From germline, CDR1 is SEHNR and CDR2 FQNEAQ (reference sequence). Using RNA template, CDR3s of TCR alpha and beta were amplified with iRepertoire arm-PCR. Tissue mRNA or PBMC total RNA, roughly 100-400 ng, went into one-step reverse transcription and amplification. TCRdb reprocessed the multiplex PCR reads with MiXCR, giving one entry per CDR3 protein. The sample lists about 190,000 distinct CDR3 sequences; roughly a third were seen once. A few counts support this clonotype. The antigen is not known. A read error may be the cause here, since a much bigger clone is one base away.

Sequencing was done on a sample of glioma tissue, nonneoplastic brain tissue, or PBMCs (not recorded which). This sequence originates from a human donor with low-grade glioma or glioblastoma, undergoing nonglioma brain surgery, or in good health (not recorded which). This rearrangement joins TRBV7-9 to TRBJ1-1, with a possible D match to TRBD1 (5 bases). This CDR3 reads CASSLATANTEAFF. The DNA for the CDR3 is TGTGCCAGCAGCTTAGCGACAGCGAACACTGAAGCTTTCTTT.